The rows below give T cell receptor beta chains drawn from one sample of a study of shared clonotypes between healthy human individuals. Clones were read by immunoSEQ multiplex PCR, and TCRdb kept only the in-frame ones, dropping some. The top ten clones hold less than 0.55% of a sample with about 1.5 million clones, 95% to 99% of them seen once. Sequenced material: naive CD4+ T cells sorted from blood. The receptors come from a man younger than 45 in good health. Each CDR3 is given with its conserved first and last residue. Fields, in order: CDR3 DNA, CDR3 protein, clone size, D gene, J gene, V gene. D genes are given only for firm matches. For some rows the clone size is stated as once, few or many, or as a class when expanded; others skip it.

TGTGCCAGCAGCTTAAGGGTTCGGGGCACAGATACGCAGTATTTT CASSLRVRGTDTQYF NA NA TRBJ2-3 TRBV13
TGTGCCACCAGCATTGGGGACGAGCAGTACTTC CATSIGDEQYF NA NA TRBJ2-7 TRBV15
TGTGCCAGTAGTGGGTTAGCGGGAGGGCAGGGATCCTACAATGAGCAGTTCTTC CASSGLAGGQGSYNEQFF NA TRBD2 TRBJ2-1 TRBV19
TGTGCCAGCCGCGACAGCTACGAGCAGTACTTC CASRDSYEQYF NA NA TRBJ2-7 TRBV28
TGTGCCAGTAGTATAGAGTCCGGGACAGGATATGGCTACACCTTC CASSIESGTGYGYTF once TRBD1 TRBJ1-2 TRBV19
TGTGCCAGCAGCTTAGCGCGGCGGATTCTTCTCAATGAGCAGTTCTTC CASSLARRILLNEQFF NA NA TRBJ2-1 TRBV7-8
TGCGCCAGCAGCTCCTATTACCCAGATACGCAGTATTTT CASSSYYPDTQYF NA NA TRBJ2-3 TRBV5-1
TGTGCCAGTAGCCTAAGGGGAGCGAACACTGAAGCTTTCTTT CASSLRGANTEAFF NA NA TRBJ1-1 TRBV19
TGTGCCAGCAGTCCTCAGGGGCCCTACGAGCAGTACTTC CASSPQGPYEQYF NA NA TRBJ2-7 TRBV27
TGTGCCAGCAGCTTAGGGACAGGGGGCTTCTACGAGCAGTACTTC CASSLGTGGFYEQYF once TRBD1 TRBJ2-7 TRBV5-5
TGTGCCAGTAGTATTGGGACTTACACAGATACGCAGTATTTT CASSIGTYTDTQYF NA NA TRBJ2-3 TRBV19
TGTGCCAGCAGCTTAGCGCCGGGGCAGACCTATGGGTCTGGCTACACCTTC CASSLAPGQTYGSGYTF NA NA TRBJ1-2 TRBV7-2
TGTGCCAGTAAACTACAGGGGGGTTCTTCCTACGAGCAGTACTTC CASKLQGGSSYEQYF once TRBD1 TRBJ2-7 TRBV19
TGTGCCAGTAGTATTTTAGGAGTACAAAGCAATCAGCCCCAGCATTTT CASSILGVQSNQPQHF NA NA TRBJ1-5 TRBV19
TGTGCCAGCAGGCCCCCTAGCGGGAAAACCGGGGAGCTGTTTTTT CASRPPSGKTGELFF NA TRBD2 TRBJ2-2 TRBV6-6
TGTGCCATCAGTCCTCGACTAGCGGGGAACACAGATACGCAGTATTTT CAISPRLAGNTDTQYF NA TRBD2 TRBJ2-3 TRBV10-3
TGTGCCTGGAGGGGACTCTACGAGCAGTACTTC CAWRGLYEQYF NA NA TRBJ2-7 TRBV30
TGCAGCGTTGGTAGCGGGAGTCAGCCCCAGCATTTT CSVGSGSQPQHF NA NA TRBJ1-5 TRBV29-1
TGTGCCAGCAGTGATAACAGGGGTAATGACGAGCAGTACTTC CASSDNRGNDEQYF NA TRBD1 TRBJ2-7 TRBV6-1
TGTGCCAGCAGTGTACTAGCGGGATACTACAATGAGCAGTTCTTC CASSVLAGYYNEQFF NA TRBD2 TRBJ2-1 TRBV6-4
TGCGCCAGCAGCCGAGAACCGGGCTCTAGCACAGATACGCAGTATTTT CASSREPGSSTDTQYF once NA TRBJ2-3 TRBV4-3
TGCGCCAGCAGCTTGAATTCGAACACTGAAGCTTTCTTT CASSLNSNTEAFF NA NA TRBJ1-1 TRBV5-1
TGTGCCAGCAGCTTAACGGCGGCAGGGGACGGCTACACCTTC CASSLTAAGDGYTF NA NA TRBJ1-2 TRBV7-3
TGTGCCAGCAGTTCGATAGGACAGCCCAGCCCCATTCCCCAGCATTTT CASSSIGQPSPIPQHF NA NA TRBJ1-5 TRBV28
TGCGCCAGCAGCTCCGGACAGGGATCCTACAATGAGCAGTTCTTC CASSSGQGSYNEQFF NA TRBD1 TRBJ2-1 TRBV5-1
TGTGCCAGTAGTGTGAAGACTAGCGGGCACACCGGGGAGCTGTTTTTT CASSVKTSGHTGELFF NA TRBD2 TRBJ2-2 TRBV19
TGTGCCTGGAGTGGAGGTCCCTACGAGCAGTACTTC CAWSGGPYEQYF NA NA TRBJ2-7 TRBV30
TGTGCCAGCAGCGTAGGGGGGACAGAAGAGACCCAGTACTTC CASSVGGTEETQYF NA TRBD1 TRBJ2-5 TRBV9